One and the same sample provided the 3 T cell receptor beta chains below, sequenced in a study of CD8 T cells in ankylosing spondylitis. TCRdb itself ran the 5' RACE reads through MiXCR, one entry per CDR3 protein. The sample has 200,000 to 300,000 distinct CDR3 sequences, roughly a third seen once. The sequenced sample consisted of blood, either unsorted or a sorted T cell fraction (not recorded which). These receptors all come from a male donor with ankylosing spondylitis or in good health (not recorded which).

The CDR3 nucleotides are TGTGCCAGCAGCTTAGCTGGTGCCTACGAGCAGTACTTC. Translating gives CASSLAGAYEQYF. V and J are TRBV7-8 and TRBJ2-7, with D hard to call. The CDR3 sequence is 13 residues long. Germline CDR1 SGHVS, CDR2 FQNEAQ. The germline V and J ends were trimmed by 0 bases and 2 bases, with 5 bases remaining between them.

This chain connects TRBV6-1 to TRBJ2-7; maybe TRBD1 (5 bases). CDR1 and CDR2 from the germline V gene are MNHNS and SASEGT. Trimming removed 6 bases from V and 5 bases from J, with 17 bases in between. The CDR3 covers 14 residues. As DNA, the CDR3 is TGTGCCAGCAGGGCAGGGTCGGAACTGGACGAGCAGTACTTC. It codes for CASRAGSELDEQYF.

This chain uses TRBV27 with TRBJ2-2; TRBD1 is a possible D gene (6 bases). CDR3 length equals 17 residues. V was clipped by 4 bases and J by 0 bases, with 15 bases between them. Germline loops: CDR1 MNHEY, CDR2 SMNVEV (reference sequence). CDR3 sequence reads: CASSSPSDSANTGELFF. In DNA form, the CDR3 reads TGTGCCAGCAGTTCGCCGTCGGACAGCGCGAACACCGGGGAGCTGTTTTTT.